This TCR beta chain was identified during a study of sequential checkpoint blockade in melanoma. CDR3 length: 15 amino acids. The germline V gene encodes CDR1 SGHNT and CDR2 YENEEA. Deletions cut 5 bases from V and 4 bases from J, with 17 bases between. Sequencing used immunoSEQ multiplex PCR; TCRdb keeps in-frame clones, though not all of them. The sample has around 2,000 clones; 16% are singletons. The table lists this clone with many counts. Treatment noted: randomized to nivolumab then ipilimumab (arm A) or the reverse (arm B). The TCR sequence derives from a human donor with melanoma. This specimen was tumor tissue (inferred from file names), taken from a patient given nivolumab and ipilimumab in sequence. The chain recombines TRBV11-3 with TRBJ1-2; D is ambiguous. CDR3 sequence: CASSPDGLALYGYTF. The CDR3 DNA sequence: TGTGCCAGCAGCCCGGACGGACTAGCCCTCTATGGCTACACCTTC.